Following are 27 T cell receptor beta chains from one sample sequenced in a study of shared clonotypes between healthy human individuals. Sequenced by immunoSEQ multiplex PCR; TCRdb stores in-frame clones only, minus some. The sample lists about 1 million clones; more than 65% were seen once. Sequencing input: memory CD4+ T cells sorted from blood. As for subset: CD45RA-negative fraction. Source of these receptors: a man aged 18-30 years in good health.

As to this clone: Distinct nucleotide sequences in the sample also encode this CDR3. The genes are TRBV5-1 and TRBJ1-2, with D uncertain. The germline V gene has CDR1 SGHRS and CDR2 YFSETQ. Trimming cost V 0 bases and J 4 bases, with 10 bases left between them. The CDR3 is made up of 14 amino acids. The CDR3 loop is CASSLEPEFYGYTF. The CDR3 nucleotides are TGCGCCAGCAGCTTGGAGCCGGAATTCTATGGCTACACCTTC.

This CDR3 reads CASSQAPLPDTQYF. The DNA for the CDR3 is TGCGCCAGCAGCCAAGCCCCTCTTCCGGATACGCAGTATTTT. The rearrangement joins TRBV4-1 to TRBJ2-3; D is undetermined. From germline, CDR1 is MGHRA and CDR2 YSYEKL. The V end was cut by 1 base, the J end by 6 bases, with 11 bases between. This CDR3 is built from 14 residues.

This clone showed up just a few times. The chain carries TRBV7-9 and TRBJ2-7; 8 bases line up with TRBD2. Germline V gene lookup returns CDR1 SEHNR and CDR2 FQNEAQ (reference sequence). Unmatched junction bases numbered 3, after V lost 5 bases and J lost 0 bases. The CDR3 spans 14 residues. This chain's CDR3 is CASSAGLDSYEQYF. CDR3 nucleotide sequence: TGTGCCAGCAGCGCGGGACTAGACTCCTACGAGCAGTACTTC.

The rearrangement links TRBV28 to TRBJ1-1, with 9 nucleotides matching TRBD1. Losses at the gene ends were 3 bases for V and 4 bases for J; bases not matched to a gene: 3. This CDR3 spans 14 amino acids. CDR1 and CDR2 from the germline V gene are MDHEN and SYDVKM. The CDR3 region is CASSFGQGSTEAFF. The CDR3 DNA reads TGTGCCAGCAGTTTCGGACAGGGGAGCACTGAAGCTTTCTTT.

This clone was counted a few times. Other DNA variants within this sample encode the same CDR3. V usage is TRBV14 and J usage is TRBJ1-2; D might be TRBD1 (5 bases). Per germline, CDR1 SGHDN and CDR2 FVKESK. The CDR3 is made up of 12 amino acids. V gave up 1 base and J gave up 5 bases, with 5 bases separating them. CDR3 in DNA: TGTGCCAGCAGCCAAGCAGGGTATGGCTACACCTTC. Translated, it gives CASSQAGYGYTF.

The rearrangement joins TRBV15 to TRBJ2-1; D may match TRBD1 or TRBD2 (6 bases each). This CDR3 region has 15 residues. CDR1 LNHNV and CDR2 YYDKDF come from the germline V gene (reference sequence). V was shortened by 0 bases and J by 2 bases, with 8 bases between the two germline ends. CDR3 loop: CATSREGGTYNEQFF. In DNA form, the CDR3 reads TGTGCCACCAGCAGAGAAGGGGGGACCTACAATGAGCAGTTCTTC.

Written as DNA, the CDR3 is TGTGCCTGGAGTCCAGGGAACCAAGAGACCCAGTACTTC. It encodes CAWSPGNQETQYF. The chain combines TRBV30 with TRBJ2-5; TRBD1 is a possible D gene (5 bases). Trimming took off 2 bases at V and 0 bases at J, with 7 bases between the two ends. CDR3 length: 13 amino acids. Germline lookup yields CDR1 GTSNPN and CDR2 SVGIG (reference sequence).

The chain employs TRBV7-9 and TRBJ2-1; D is perhaps TRBD2 (5 bases). Germline values: CDR1 SEHNR, CDR2 FQNEAQ (reference sequence). V lost 1 base, J lost 3 bases, and 13 bases lay in between. The CDR3 length is 16 residues. Here the CDR3 reads CASSLDYGGLYNEQFF. CDR3 in DNA: TGTGCCAGCAGCTTAGATTACGGCGGGCTCTACAATGAGCAGTTCTTC.

This clone came up many times. The chain couples TRBV10-3 to TRBJ2-1; 10 nucleotides align to TRBD1. The germline V gene encodes CDR1 ENHRY and CDR2 SYGVKD. CDR3 size: 14 residues. V lost 8 bases to trimming and J lost 8 bases; unmatched junction nucleotides: 9. CDR3 loop: CAIAKGQGTDEQFF. CDR3 bases: TGTGCCATCGCTAAGGGACAGGGGACGGATGAGCAGTTCTTC.

This clone was seen only a few times. The chain is built from TRBV6-6 and TRBJ2-2; 8 bases are a match to TRBD2. Germline V gene data show CDR1 as MNHNY and CDR2 as SVGAGI (reference sequence). The J segment lost 4 bases and the V segment lost 4 bases, leaving 8 bases of the junction unmatched. There are 16 residues in the CDR3. The CDR3 here is CASSFSGGRSTGELFF. The CDR3 nucleotides read TGTGCCAGCAGTTTCAGCGGGGGACGGAGCACCGGGGAGCTGTTTTTT.

J is TRBJ1-3 and V is TRBV25-1, with D perhaps TRBD1 (5 bases). The ends were cut back, 2 bases at V and 4 bases at J, with 18 bases in the middle. Germline assignment: CDR1 MGHDK and CDR2 SYGVNS. The CDR3 runs to 17 residues. CDR3 amino acids: CASSEGGVKGKGNTIYF. The CDR3 DNA follows: TGTGCCAGCAGTGAAGGGGGTGTGAAGGGGAAAGGAAACACCATATATTTT.

V usage is TRBV7-3 and J usage is TRBJ2-1; 10 bases are a match to TRBD2. CDR3 length equals 17 residues. V lost 2 bases to trimming and J lost 4 bases; unmatched junction nucleotides: 8. CDR1 and CDR2 from the germline V gene are SGHTA and FQGTGA. As DNA, the CDR3 is TGTGCCAGCAGCTTAGTCGCTAGCGGGGGAGTGTACAATGAGCAGTTCTTC. Translating gives CASSLVASGGVYNEQFF.

The genes are TRBV11-2 and TRBJ2-1; no reliable D call. The CDR3 extends over 10 amino acids. V gave up 11 bases and J gave up 3 bases, with 5 bases separating them. Germline loops: CDR1 SGHAT, CDR2 FQNNGV. CDR3 DNA: TGTGCCCCCGACTACAATGAGCAGTTCTTC. As protein: CAPDYNEQFF. Based on the CDR3 plus reference TRBV11-2 and TRBJ2-1, the full variable domain is EAGVAQSPRYKIIEKRQSVAFWCNPISGHATLYWYQQILGQGPKLLIQFQNNGVVDDSQLPKDRFSAERLKGVDSTLKIQPAKLEDSAVYLCAPDYNEQFFGPGTRLTVL.

J is TRBJ1-3 and V is TRBV19, with TRBD1 as a possible D gene (6 bases). Looked up from germline, CDR1 is LNHDA and CDR2 is SQIVND (reference sequence). The ends were cut back, 6 bases at V and 2 bases at J, with 11 bases in the middle. The CDR3 contains 14 residues. The CDR3 coding sequence is TGTGCCAGTAGCCCAACAGGGACTGGAAACACCATATATTTT. Its protein product is CASSPTGTGNTIYF.

The chain carries TRBV7-2 and TRBJ2-7; tentatively, D is TRBD2 (6 bases). The V end was cut by 5 bases, the J end by 2 bases, with 16 bases between. The CDR3 spans 15 residues. From germline, CDR1 is SGHTA and CDR2 FQGNSA. The CDR3 DNA follows: TGTGCCAGCAGCCCTTGGGAGGCGGCGACCTACGAGCAGTACTTC. Translated, it gives CASSPWEAATYEQYF.

This clone was observed once. This rearrangement joins TRBV11-2 to TRBJ1-2, with TRBD1 matching 9 bases. Trimming took 5 bases from V and 5 from J; bases not matched to a gene: 9. This CDR3 is built from 15 residues. Germline V lookup: CDR1 SGHAT, CDR2 FQNNGV. CDR3: CASSPWDRVFYGYTF. The CDR3 coding sequence is TGTGCCAGCAGCCCGTGGGACAGGGTCTTTTATGGCTACACCTTC.

This rearrangement joins TRBV30 to TRBJ2-4; TRBD2 aligns across 7 bases. Germline loops: CDR1 GTSNPN, CDR2 SVGIG (reference sequence). With V trimmed by 2 bases and J by 0 bases, 4 bases remained unmatched. The CDR3 runs to 15 residues. The CDR3 loop is CAWSLIAGAKNIQYF. The DNA for the CDR3 is TGTGCCTGGAGTCTCATAGCGGGAGCCAAAAACATTCAGTACTTC.

This chain connects TRBV2 to TRBJ2-7; TRBD2 is a possible D gene (5 bases). Germline lookup yields CDR1 SNHLY and CDR2 FYNNEI. The CDR3 loop spans 12 amino acids. V was pared by 6 bases and J by 6 bases, with 12 bases between. The CDR3 coding sequence is TGTGCCAGCAGGGCCTCGGGGAGCGAGCAGTACTTC. Its protein is CASRASGSEQYF.

This rearrangement joins TRBV9 to TRBJ2-2; D is unclear. The V gene's germline CDR1 is SGDLS and CDR2 YYNGEE. V was cut by 6 bases and J by 8 bases, with 14 bases left in between. CDR3 length: 13 amino acids. The CDR3 spells CASMESARGELFF. CDR3 nucleotide sequence: TGTGCCAGCATGGAGAGCGCTCGTGGGGAGCTGTTTTTT. The full variable domain, its missing parts supplied by reference TRBV9 and TRBJ2-2, is DSGVTQTPKHLITATGQRVTLRCSPRSGDLSVYWYQQSLDQGLQFLIQYYNGEERAKGNILERFSAQQFPDLHSELNLSSLELGDSALYFCASMESARGELFFGEGSRLTVL.

The gene calls are TRBV2 and TRBJ2-2, with TRBD1 as a possible D gene (5 bases). CDR3 length equals 13 residues. Germline V gene lookup returns CDR1 SNHLY and CDR2 FYNNEI. V lost 7 bases and J 4 bases, leaving 10 bases between the germline ends. The CDR3 DNA follows: TGTGCCAGCATGCCCAGGGTCACCGGGGAGCTGTTTTTT. Its protein is CASMPRVTGELFF.

The chain joins TRBV6-4 to TRBJ2-1, with TRBD1 as a possible D gene (6 bases). Trimming left V 5 bases short and J 1 base short, with 15 bases between. Germline CDR1 is MRHNA and CDR2 is SNTAGT. The CDR3 spans 16 residues. The chain's CDR3 is CASSRQAEPSYNEQFF. As DNA, the CDR3 is TGTGCCAGCAGTCGACAGGCCGAACCTTCCTACAATGAGCAGTTCTTC.

This rearrangement joins TRBV18 to TRBJ2-3, with TRBD2 matching 12 bases. CDR3 length: 19 residues. J was trimmed by 0 bases and V by 1 base; bases with no gene match: 8. Germline V gene data show CDR1 as KGHSH and CDR2 as LQKENI. CDR3 coding DNA: TGTGCCAGCTCACCACGGTTTAGGACTAGCGGGATTAGCACAGATACGCAGTATTTT. This codes for CASSPRFRTSGISTDTQYF. The entire variable domain, with the rest obtained from reference TRBV18 and TRBJ2-3, is as follows: NAGVMQNPRHLVRRRGQEARLRCSPMKGHSHVYWYRQLPEEGLKFMVYLQKENIIDESGMPKERFSAEFPKEGPSILRIQQVVRGDSAAYFCASSPRFRTSGISTDTQYFGPGTRLTVL.

The chain uses TRBV10-2 and TRBJ1-6; D is unresolved. V lost 0 bases, J lost 9 bases, and 12 bases lay in between. Germline assignment: CDR1 WSHSY and CDR2 SAAADI. The CDR3 contains 15 residues. DNA for the CDR3: TGCGCCAGCAGTGAGTCCTGGGTGGAGCGTTCACCCCTCCACTTT. It encodes CASSESWVERSPLHF.

CDR3 sequence: CASSIAPGVEQYF. The DNA for the CDR3 is TGTGCCAGTAGTATAGCTCCAGGGGTCGAGCAGTACTTC. This chain links TRBV19 with TRBJ2-7, with TRBD1 as a possible D gene (6 bases). The CDR3 has 13 amino acids. Between the trimmed V and J ends, which lost 1 base and 6 bases, there was a span of 10 bases. The germline V gene encodes CDR1 LNHDA and CDR2 SQIVND (reference sequence).

The chain combines TRBV5-4 with TRBJ1-3, with D possibly matching TRBD1 (6 bases). CDR3 length equals 18 residues. The germline gives CDR1 SGHNT, CDR2 YYREEE (reference sequence). Trimming left V 3 bases short and J 0 bases short, with 19 bases between. CDR3 DNA sequence: TGTGCCAGCAGCTCTGGACCGACAGGCGCTATCTCTGGAAACACCATATATTTT. Translated: CASSSGPTGAISGNTIYF.

The V call is TRBV20-1, the J call TRBJ2-5; no clear D gene. Germline assignment: CDR1 DFQATT and CDR2 SNEGSKA (reference sequence). Trimming left V 6 bases short and J 4 bases short, with 6 bases between. The length of the CDR3 is 10 residues. CDR3 in amino acids: CSAGLETQYF. CDR3 nucleotide sequence: TGCAGTGCCGGCTTAGAGACCCAGTACTTC.

V is TRBV29-1 and J is TRBJ2-3; TRBD1 is a possible D gene (6 bases). Trimming removed 1 base from V and 2 bases from J, with 13 bases in between. Germline CDR1 SQVTM, CDR2 ANQGSEA. The CDR3 consists of 15 residues. CDR3 loop: CSVEAGVGVTDTQYF. In DNA form, the CDR3 reads TGCAGCGTTGAAGCAGGGGTAGGGGTCACAGATACGCAGTATTTT.